The clone carrying this T cell receptor beta chain was observed many times. This entry is derived from a study of T cells in Graves' hyperthyroidism and ophthalmopathy. This CDR3 is 12 amino acids long. Trimming pared 0 bases from V and 10 bases from J, leaving 10 bases between. CDR1 and CDR2 (germline): MNHEY, SVGAGI. Amplification of TCR beta CDR3 regions used RNA as the template. HTBI primers were used for first-round RT-PCR of the TCR CDR3. TCRdb analysed the multiplex PCR reads with MiXCR anew, one entry per CDR3 protein. Counted here are 350,000 to 400,000 distinct CDR3 sequences, 15% to 20% occurring once; the ten biggest clones make up about 3.5%. Aged 18 to 65, the patients had hyperthyroidism that was newly diagnosed and had lasted under 2 months.

Material for sequencing was blood. V and J are TRBV6-5 and TRBJ2-7; D is unclear. This receptor was obtained from a woman between 18 and 30 years old with Graves' hyperthyroidism. CDR3: CASSYSVGDQYF. CDR3 bases: TGTGCCAGCAGTTACTCGGTAGGCGACCAGTACTTC.